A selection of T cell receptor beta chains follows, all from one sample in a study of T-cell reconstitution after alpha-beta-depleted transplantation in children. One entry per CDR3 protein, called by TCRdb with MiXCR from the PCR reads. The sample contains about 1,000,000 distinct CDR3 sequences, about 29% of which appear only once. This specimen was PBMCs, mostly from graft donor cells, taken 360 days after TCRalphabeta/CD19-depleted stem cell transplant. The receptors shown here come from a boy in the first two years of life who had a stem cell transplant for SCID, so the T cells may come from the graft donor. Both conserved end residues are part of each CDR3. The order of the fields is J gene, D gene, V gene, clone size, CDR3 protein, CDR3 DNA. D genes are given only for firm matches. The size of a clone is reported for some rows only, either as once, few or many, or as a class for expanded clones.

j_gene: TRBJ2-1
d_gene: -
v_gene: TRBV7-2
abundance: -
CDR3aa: CASSLPTTYRSNEQFF
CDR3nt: TGTGCCAGCAGCTTACCAACTACCTACCGCTCCAATGAGCAGTTCTTC

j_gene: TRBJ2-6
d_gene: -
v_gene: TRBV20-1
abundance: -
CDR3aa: CSARVAPGANVLTF
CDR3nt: TGCAGTGCTAGAGTGGCCCCTGGGGCCAACGTCCTGACTTTC

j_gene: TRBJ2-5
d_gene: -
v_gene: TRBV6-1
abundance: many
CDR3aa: CASSAHQETQYF
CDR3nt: TGTGCCAGCAGTGCCCACCAAGAGACCCAGTACTTC

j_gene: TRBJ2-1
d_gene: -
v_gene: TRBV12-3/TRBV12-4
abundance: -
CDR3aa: CASSSRRGGSSYNEQFF
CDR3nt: TGTGCCAGCAGTTCACGCCGAGGAGGGAGCTCCTACAATGAGCAGTTCTTC

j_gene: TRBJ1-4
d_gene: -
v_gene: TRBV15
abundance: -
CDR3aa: CATSRSEGYNEKLFF
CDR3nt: TGTGCCACCAGCAGATCCGAGGGTTATAATGAAAAACTGTTTTTT

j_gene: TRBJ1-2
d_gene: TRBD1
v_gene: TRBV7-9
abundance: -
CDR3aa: CASSSADRVVNTF
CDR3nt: TGTGCCAGCAGCTCGGCAGACAGGGTAGTGAACACCTTC

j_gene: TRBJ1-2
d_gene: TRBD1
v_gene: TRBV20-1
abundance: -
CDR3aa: CSAPGQGIYGYTF
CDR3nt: TGCAGTGCCCCGGGACAGGGGATCTATGGCTACACCTTC

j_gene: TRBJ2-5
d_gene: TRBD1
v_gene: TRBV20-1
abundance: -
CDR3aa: CSATSPGTGWETQYF
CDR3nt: TGCAGTGCTACCTCCCCCGGGACAGGGTGGGAGACCCAGTACTTC

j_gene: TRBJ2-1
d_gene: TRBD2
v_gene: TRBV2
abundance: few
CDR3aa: CARRPGLAGGNEQFF
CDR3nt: TGTGCCAGACGGCCGGGACTAGCGGGGGGCAATGAGCAGTTCTTC

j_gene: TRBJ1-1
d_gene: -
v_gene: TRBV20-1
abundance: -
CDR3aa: CSVRVRWDTEAFF
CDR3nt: TGCAGTGTTAGGGTCCGGTGGGATACTGAAGCTTTCTTT

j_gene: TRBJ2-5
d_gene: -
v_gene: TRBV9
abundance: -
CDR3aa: CASSVAKTQYF
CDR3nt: TGTGCCAGCAGCGTAGCGAAGACCCAGTACTTC

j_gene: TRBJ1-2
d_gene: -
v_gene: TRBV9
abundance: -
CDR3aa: CASSVAKGPNYGYTF
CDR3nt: TGTGCCAGCAGCGTAGCAAAAGGACCTAACTATGGCTACACCTTC

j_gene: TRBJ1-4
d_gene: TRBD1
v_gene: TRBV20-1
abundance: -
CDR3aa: CSAREVQGAKVFF
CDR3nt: TGCAGTGCTAGGGAGGTCCAGGGGGCCAAGGTGTTTTTT

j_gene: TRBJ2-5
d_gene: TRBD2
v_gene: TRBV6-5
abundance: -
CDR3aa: CASSYSSSGETQYF
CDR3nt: TGTGCCAGCAGTTACTCGTCTAGCGGAGAGACCCAGTACTTC

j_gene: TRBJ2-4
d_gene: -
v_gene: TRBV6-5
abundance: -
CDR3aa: CASSNGENIQYF
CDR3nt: TGTGCCAGCAGTAATGGGGAAAACATTCAGTACTTC

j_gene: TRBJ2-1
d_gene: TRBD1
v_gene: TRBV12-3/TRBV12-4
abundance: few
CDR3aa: CASTLDRTYFPHNEQFF
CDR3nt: TGTGCCAGCACCCTGGACAGGACATACTTCCCTCACAATGAGCAGTTCTTC

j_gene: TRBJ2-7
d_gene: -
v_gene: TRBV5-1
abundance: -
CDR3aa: CASSPDGGLNYEQYF
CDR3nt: TGCGCCAGCAGCCCTGACGGGGGTCTTAACTACGAGCAGTACTTC

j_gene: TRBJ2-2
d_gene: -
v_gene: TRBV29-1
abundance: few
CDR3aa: CSGALNTGELFF
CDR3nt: TGCAGCGGGGCCCTGAACACCGGGGAGCTGTTTTTT

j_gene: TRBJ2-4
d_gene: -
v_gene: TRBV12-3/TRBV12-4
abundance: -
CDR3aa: CASSTWTSIAKNIQYF
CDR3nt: TGTGCCAGCAGTACCTGGACATCCATAGCCAAAAACATTCAGTACTTC

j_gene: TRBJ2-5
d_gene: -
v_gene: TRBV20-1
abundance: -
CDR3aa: CSARVGPEETQYF
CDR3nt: TGCAGTGCTAGAGTGGGACCTGAAGAGACCCAGTACTTC

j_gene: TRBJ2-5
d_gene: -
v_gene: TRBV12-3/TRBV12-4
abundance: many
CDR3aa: CASSLAEQETQYF
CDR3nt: TGTGCCAGCAGTTTGGCCGAACAAGAGACCCAGTACTTC

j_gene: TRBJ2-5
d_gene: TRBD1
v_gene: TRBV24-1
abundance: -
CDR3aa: CATSDPSRQGVETQYF
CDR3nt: TGTGCCACCAGTGACCCATCACGACAGGGGGTAGAGACCCAGTACTTC

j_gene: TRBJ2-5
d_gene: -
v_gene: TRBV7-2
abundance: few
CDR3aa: CASSSVSPRETQYF
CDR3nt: TGTGCCAGCAGCTCCGTCTCTCCGCGGGAGACCCAGTACTTC

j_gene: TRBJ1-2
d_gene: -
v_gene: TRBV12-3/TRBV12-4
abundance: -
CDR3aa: CASSPQGMGAYGYTF
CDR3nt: TGTGCCAGCAGTCCACAGGGAATGGGGGCCTATGGCTACACCTTC

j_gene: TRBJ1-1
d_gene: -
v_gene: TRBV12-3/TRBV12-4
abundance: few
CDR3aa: CASSFPDHTEAFF
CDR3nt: TGTGCCAGCAGTTTCCCCGACCACACTGAAGCTTTCTTT

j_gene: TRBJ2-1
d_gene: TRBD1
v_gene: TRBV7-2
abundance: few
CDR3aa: CASSLDRERYNEQFF
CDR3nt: TGTGCCAGCAGCCTGGACAGGGAGAGGTACAATGAGCAGTTCTTC

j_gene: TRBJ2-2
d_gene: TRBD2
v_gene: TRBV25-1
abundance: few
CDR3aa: CASSPSPGTSGGAYTGELFF
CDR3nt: TGTGCCAGCAGCCCCTCGCCCGGGACTAGCGGGGGGGCTTACACCGGGGAGCTGTTTTTT

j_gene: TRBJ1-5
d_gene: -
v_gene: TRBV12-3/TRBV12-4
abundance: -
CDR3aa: CASSFWGQPQHF
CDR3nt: TGTGCCAGCAGCTTCTGGGGTCAGCCCCAGCATTTT

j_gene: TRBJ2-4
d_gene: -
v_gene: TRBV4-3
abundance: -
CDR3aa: CASSQEVASSAKNIQYF
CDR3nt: TGCGCCAGCAGCCAAGAGGTGGCATCCTCAGCCAAAAACATTCAGTACTTC

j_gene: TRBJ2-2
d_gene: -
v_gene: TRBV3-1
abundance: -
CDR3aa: CASSERGRHTGELFF
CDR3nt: TGTGCCAGCAGCGAACGGGGGCGTCACACCGGGGAGCTGTTTTTT

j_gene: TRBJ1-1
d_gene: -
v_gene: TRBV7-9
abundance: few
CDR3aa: CASSFTGVLNTEAFF
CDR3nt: TGTGCCAGCAGCTTCACCGGGGTCCTGAACACTGAAGCTTTCTTT

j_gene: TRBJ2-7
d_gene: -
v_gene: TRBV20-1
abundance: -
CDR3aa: CSARDTRGPSYEQYF
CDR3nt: TGCAGTGCTAGAGATACAAGGGGCCCATCCTACGAGCAGTACTTC

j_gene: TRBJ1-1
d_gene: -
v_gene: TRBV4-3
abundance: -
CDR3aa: CASSQVRGFGNTEAFF
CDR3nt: TGCGCCAGCAGCCAAGTGAGGGGGTTTGGGAACACTGAAGCTTTCTTT

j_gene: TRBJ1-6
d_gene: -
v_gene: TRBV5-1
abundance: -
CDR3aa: CASSLGSQGIYNSPLHF
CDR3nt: TGCGCCAGCAGCTTGGGATCACAGGGAATATATAATTCACCCCTCCACTTT

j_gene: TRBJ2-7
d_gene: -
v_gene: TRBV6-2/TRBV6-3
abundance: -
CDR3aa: CASSAFTYEQYF
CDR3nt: TGTGCCAGCAGCGCCTTCACCTACGAGCAGTACTTC

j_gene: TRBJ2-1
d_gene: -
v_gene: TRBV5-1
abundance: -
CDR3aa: CASSLAGTSSEQFF
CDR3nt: TGCGCCAGCAGCTTGGCGGGGACCTCTAGTGAGCAGTTCTTC

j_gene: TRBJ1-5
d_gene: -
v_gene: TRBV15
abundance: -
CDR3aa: CATSRDSAPVTPQHF
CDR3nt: TGTGCCACCAGCAGAGATAGCGCCCCCGTGACGCCCCAGCATTTT

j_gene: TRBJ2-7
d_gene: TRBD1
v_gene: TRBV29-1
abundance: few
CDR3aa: CSVLDRVQEQYF
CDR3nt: TGCAGCGTTTTGGACAGGGTTCAGGAGCAGTACTTC

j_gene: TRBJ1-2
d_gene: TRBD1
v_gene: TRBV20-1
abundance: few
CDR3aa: CSAGQVWPYGYTF
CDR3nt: TGCAGTGCGGGACAGGTGTGGCCCTATGGCTACACCTTC

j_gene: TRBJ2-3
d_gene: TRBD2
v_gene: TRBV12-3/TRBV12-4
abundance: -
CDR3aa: CASSWGGKSTDTQYF
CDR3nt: TGTGCCAGCAGTTGGGGGGGGAAAAGCACAGATACGCAGTATTTT

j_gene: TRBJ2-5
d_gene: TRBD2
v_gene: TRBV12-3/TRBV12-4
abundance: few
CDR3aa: CATSLVAGLAPETQYF
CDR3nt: TGTGCCACCTCGCTCGTAGCGGGTCTGGCCCCAGAGACCCAGTACTTC

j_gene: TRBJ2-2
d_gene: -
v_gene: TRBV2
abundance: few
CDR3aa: CASSATGLDTGELFF
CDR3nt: TGTGCCAGCAGTGCAACAGGGCTTGACACCGGGGAGCTGTTTTTT

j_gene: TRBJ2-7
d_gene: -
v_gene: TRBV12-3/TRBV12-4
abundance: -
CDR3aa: CASSLVASQFPNF
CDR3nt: TGTGCCAGCAGTTTAGTGGCCAGTCAATTCCCGAACTTC

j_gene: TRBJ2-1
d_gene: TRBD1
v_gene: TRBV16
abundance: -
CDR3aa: CASSQYRDRAFYNEQFF
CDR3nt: TGTGCCAGCAGCCAATATAGAGACAGGGCTTTCTACAATGAGCAGTTCTTC

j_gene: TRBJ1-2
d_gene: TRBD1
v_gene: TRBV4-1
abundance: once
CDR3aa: CASSHKTGEGYGYTF
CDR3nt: TGCGCCAGCAGCCACAAGACAGGGGAGGGGTATGGCTACACCTTC

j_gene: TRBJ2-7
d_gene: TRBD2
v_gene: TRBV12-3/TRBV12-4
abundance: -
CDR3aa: CASSLGVAGYEQYF
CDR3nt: TGTGCCAGCAGTTTGGGAGTAGCGGGTTACGAGCAGTACTTC

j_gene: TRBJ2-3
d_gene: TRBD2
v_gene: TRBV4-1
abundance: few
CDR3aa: CASSQGRGGGGRTDTQYF
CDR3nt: TGCGCCAGCAGCCAAGGTCGGGGCGGCGGGGGGCGGACAGATACGCAGTATTTT

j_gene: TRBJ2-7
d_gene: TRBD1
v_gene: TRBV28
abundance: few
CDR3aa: CASRDRAYYEQYF
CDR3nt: TGTGCCAGCAGGGACAGGGCCTACTACGAGCAGTACTTC

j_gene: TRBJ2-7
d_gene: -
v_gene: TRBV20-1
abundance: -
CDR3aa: CSASPTGTQVWHEQYF
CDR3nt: TGCAGTGCTAGTCCTACAGGGACCCAAGTTTGGCACGAGCAGTACTTC

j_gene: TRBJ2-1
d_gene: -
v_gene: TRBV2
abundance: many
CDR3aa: CASGWTYNEQFF
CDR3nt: TGTGCCAGCGGTTGGACCTACAATGAGCAGTTCTTC

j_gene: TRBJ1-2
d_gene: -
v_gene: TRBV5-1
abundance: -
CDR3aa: CASSLGFGVGDYGYTF
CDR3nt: TGCGCCAGCAGCTTAGGTTTTGGTGTGGGGGACTATGGCTACACCTTC

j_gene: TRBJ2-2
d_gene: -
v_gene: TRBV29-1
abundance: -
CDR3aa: CSVVSQSGELFF
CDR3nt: TGCAGCGTTGTTTCCCAGTCCGGGGAGCTGTTTTTT